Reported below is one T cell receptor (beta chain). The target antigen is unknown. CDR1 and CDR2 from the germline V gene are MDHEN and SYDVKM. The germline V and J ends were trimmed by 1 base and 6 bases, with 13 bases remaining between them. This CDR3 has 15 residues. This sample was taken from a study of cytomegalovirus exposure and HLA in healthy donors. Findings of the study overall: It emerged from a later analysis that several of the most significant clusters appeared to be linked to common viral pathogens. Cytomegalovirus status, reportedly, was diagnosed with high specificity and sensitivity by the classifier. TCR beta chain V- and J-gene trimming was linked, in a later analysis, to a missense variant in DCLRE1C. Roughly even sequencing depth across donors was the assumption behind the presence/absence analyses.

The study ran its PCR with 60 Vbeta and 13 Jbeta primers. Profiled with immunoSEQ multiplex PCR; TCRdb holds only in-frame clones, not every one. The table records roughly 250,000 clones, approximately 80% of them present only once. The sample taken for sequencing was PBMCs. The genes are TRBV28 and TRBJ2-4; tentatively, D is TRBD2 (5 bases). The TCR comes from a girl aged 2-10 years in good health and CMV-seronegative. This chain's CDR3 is CASSLYPAGVNIQYF. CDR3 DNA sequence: TGTGCCAGCAGTTTATACCCAGCCGGGGTAAACATTCAGTACTTC.